The 32 T cell receptor beta chains listed next were all sequenced from one sample in a study of tumor-infiltrating lymphocytes in oesophageal squamous cell carcinoma. TCRdb itself ran the PCR reads through MiXCR, one entry per CDR3 protein. Of 15,000 to 25,000 distinct CDR3 sequences listed, over 40% are singletons. The sequenced material came from normal esophageal tissue next to the tumor. The receptors derive from a male donor with esophageal squamous cell carcinoma.

The chain recombines TRBV11-2 with TRBJ2-5; no clear D gene. The DNA end is a closer match to TRBJ2-1, so the J assignment may be wrong. The CDR3 covers 14 residues. Germline V gene sequence: CDR1 SGHAT, CDR2 FQNNGV. In nucleotides, the CDR3 is TGTGCCAGCAGCTTAGATCCGGCGGCCAATGAGCAGTTCTTC. Its protein product is CASSLDPAANEQFF.

This clonotype has a count of ten or more. The chain uses TRBV6-1 and TRBJ2-7, with D unclear. Per germline, CDR1 MNHNS and CDR2 SASEGT. The CDR3 length is 12 residues. With 7 bases removed from V and 4 bases from J, the gap between germline ends came to 11 bases. The CDR3 sequence is CASTGSVYEQYF. The CDR3 DNA follows: TGTGCCAGCACTGGGTCCGTATACGAGCAGTACTTC.

The rearrangement uses TRBV9 and TRBJ1-1; D is possibly TRBD1 (5 bases). Germline-derived CDR1 and CDR2 are SGDLS and YYNGEE. The CDR3 contains 15 residues. The V end was cut by 0 bases, the J end by 2 bases, with 11 bases between. As DNA, the CDR3 is TGTGCCAGCAGCGTAGGGGGGTCGGGTAACACTGAAGCTTTCTTT. Its protein product is CASSVGGSGNTEAFF.

In its sample, this clonotype was seen many times. The genes are TRBV6-6 and TRBJ1-3, with TRBD1 identical over 7 bases. The V and J ends lost 2 bases and 1 base, in that order; junction bases with no gene match: 8. Germline loops: CDR1 MNHNY, CDR2 SVGAGI (reference sequence). This CDR3 has 17 amino acids. The CDR3 DNA sequence: TGTGCCAGCAGTTACACTTCTCCAGGGGGTTCTGGAAACACCATATATTTT. As protein: CASSYTSPGGSGNTIYF.

The chain combines TRBV5-1 with TRBJ1-1; tentative D call: TRBD1 (5 bases). Trimming pared 6 bases from V and 5 bases from J, leaving 23 bases between. Germline V gene sequence: CDR1 SGHRS, CDR2 YFSETQ. This CDR3 has 16 residues. CDR3 sequence (DNA): TGCGCCAGCACCTCGCCTGCCGGGGGAGGGGTAACTGAAGCTTTCTTT. It yields the protein CASTSPAGGGVTEAFF.

The genes are TRBV7-6 and TRBJ1-5; tentative D call: TRBD1 (5 bases). This CDR3 region has 13 residues. The germline V gene encodes CDR1 SGHVS and CDR2 FNYEAQ. The germline V and J ends were trimmed by 5 bases and 5 bases, with 10 bases remaining between them. The CDR3 nucleotides are TGTGCCAGCAGCGTGCAGGGTGATCAGCCCCAGCATTTT. This codes for CASSVQGDQPQHF.

V and J are TRBV7-3 and TRBJ2-3; TRBD2 aligns across 10 bases. V trimming: 3 bases; J trimming: 0 bases; junction bases outside the gene matches: 6. CDR1 and CDR2 (germline): SGHTA, FQGTGA. The CDR3 loop spans 17 amino acids. CDR3 region: CASSFVAGGTSTDTQYF. For the CDR3, the DNA is TGTGCCAGCAGCTTTGTAGCGGGGGGCACTAGCACAGATACGCAGTATTTT.

In this sample, this clonotype turned up a few times. This chain uses TRBV7-2 with TRBJ2-3; 8 bases align to TRBD1. V trimming: 5 bases; J trimming: 4 bases; junction bases outside the gene matches: 5. CDR3 length equals 14 residues. Per germline, CDR1 SGHTA and CDR2 FQGNSA. The CDR3 coding sequence is TGTGCCAGCAGCACCGACAGGGGTGCAGATACGCAGTATTTT. Residues: CASSTDRGADTQYF.

This clonotype came up many times. This sequence joins TRBV20-1 and TRBJ2-3, with TRBD2 matching over 7 bases. Per the germline V gene, CDR1 is DFQATT and CDR2 is SNEGSKA (reference sequence). CDR3 length equals 17 residues. Germline trimming cut 3 bases from V and 0 bases from J; bases unmatched to any gene: 12. The CDR3 region is CSASRYSLAVSTDTQYF. Here the CDR3 DNA reads TGCAGTGCTAGCCGATACTCTCTAGCGGTTAGCACAGATACGCAGTATTTT.

Points on this clonotype: One end of the junction is discordant with germline, which a read error may explain. The chain employs TRBV7-8 and TRBJ1-6; perhaps TRBD1 as D (5 bases). CDR1 is SGHVS and CDR2 is FQNEAQ in the germline V gene. The CDR3 runs to 12 residues. Here the CDR3 reads CASSQGGYEQYF. DNA of the CDR3: TGTGCCAGCAGCCAGGGCGGCTACGAGCAGTACTTT.

This clonotype has at least ten counts. This chain uses TRBV19 with TRBJ2-3; D possibly matches TRBD1 or TRBD2 (7 bases each). This CDR3 has 14 residues. The germline CDR1 and CDR2 sequences are LNHDA and SQIVND (reference sequence). Trimming cost V 10 bases and J 4 bases, with 18 bases left between them. The CDR3 loop is CATRPQGRADTQYF. The CDR3 bases are TGTGCCACCAGACCACAGGGGAGGGCAGATACGCAGTATTTT. Full variable domain (rest looked up from reference TRBV19 and TRBJ2-3): DGGITQSPKYLFRKEGQNVTLSCEQNLNHDAMYWYRQDPGQGLRLIYYSQIVNDFQKGDIAEGYSVSREKKESFPLTVTSAQKNPTAFYLCATRPQGRADTQYFGPGTRLTVL.

V is TRBV7-9 and J is TRBJ2-1; D possibly corresponds to TRBD2 (5 bases). The CDR3 runs 14 residues. With 5 bases removed from V and 8 bases from J, the gap between germline ends came to 16 bases. Germline V lookup: CDR1 SEHNR, CDR2 FQNEAQ (reference sequence). The CDR3 here is CASSGDGVLDEQFF. CDR3 nucleotide sequence: TGTGCCAGCAGCGGAGACGGGGTTTTGGATGAGCAGTTCTTC.

This clonotype was seen many times. This chain uses TRBV5-1 with TRBJ2-1, with TRBD2 matching 15 bases. The CDR3 sequence is 18 residues long. Trimming took 1 base from V and 0 from J; bases not matched to a gene: 2. Germline V CDR1 and CDR2: SGHRS, YFSETQ. CDR3 nucleotides: TGCGCCAGCAGCTTGATGGGACTAGCGGGAGGCTCCTACAATGAGCAGTTCTTC. It encodes CASSLMGLAGGSYNEQFF.

Concerning this clonotype: The junction does not match germline at one end; this may be a read error. The chain has TRBV19 and TRBJ2-1, with D possibly being TRBD2 (5 bases). Germline assignment: CDR1 LNHDA and CDR2 SQIVND (reference sequence). This CDR3 region has 13 residues. The CDR3 bases are TGTGCCAGTAGTATAGCCAGCGGTAATGAGCAGATCTTC. It codes for CASSIASGNEQIF.

This clonotype appeared many times. This chain joins TRBV28 and TRBJ2-7; TRBD1 agrees at 9 bases. Unmatched junction bases numbered 3, after V lost 3 bases and J lost 3 bases. This CDR3 is built from 14 residues. CDR1 is MDHEN, CDR2 SYDVKM, per germline. Written as DNA, the CDR3 is TGTGCCAGCAGTTTTAGGGGACAGGGCTACGAGCAGTACTTC. It translates to CASSFRGQGYEQYF. Together with reference TRBV28 and TRBJ2-7, the CDR3 gives the full variable domain: DVKVTQSSRYLVKRTGEKVFLECVQDMDHENMFWYRQDPGLGLRLIYFSYDVKMKEKGDIPEGYSVSREKKERFSLILESASTNQTSMYLCASSFRGQGYEQYFGPGTRLTVT.

This clonotype came up many times. CDR3 DNA: TGTGCCAGCAGTTTCGGGGGAAGCACAGATACGCAGTATTTT. Translated: CASSFGGSTDTQYF. This chain uses TRBV12-3 or TRBV12-4 with TRBJ2-3; weak D call: TRBD2 (6 bases). The length of the CDR3 is 14 residues. V was cut by 3 bases and J by 0 bases, with 7 bases left in between.

This clonotype came up a few times. The rearrangement joins TRBV19 to TRBJ2-5, with 10 bases lining up with TRBD2. Losses at the gene ends were 6 bases for V and 11 bases for J; bases not matched to a gene: 15. This CDR3 comprises 15 residues. Germline assignment: CDR1 LNHDA and CDR2 SQIVND (reference sequence). The CDR3 loop is CASSPQRAGGMEQYF. CDR3 nucleotides: TGTGCCAGTAGCCCCCAAAGAGCGGGAGGGATGGAGCAGTACTTC. Using reference TRBV19 and TRBJ2-5 for the parts outside the CDR3, the full variable domain is DGGITQSPKYLFRKEGQNVTLSCEQNLNHDAMYWYRQDPGQGLRLIYYSQIVNDFQKGDIAEGYSVSREKKESFPLTVTSAQKNPTAFYLCASSPQRAGGMEQYFGPGTRLLVL.

The chain uses TRBV7-2 and TRBJ2-4, with D unresolved. The V gene lost 2 bases and the J gene lost 13 bases, with 9 bases spanning the gap. This CDR3 has 11 amino acids. Germline loops: CDR1 SGHTA, CDR2 FQGNSA. CDR3 protein: CASSLRHEQYF. CDR3 sequence (DNA): TGTGCCAGCAGCTTACGGCATGAGCAGTACTTC.

V is TRBV20-1 and J is TRBJ2-5; TRBD1 matches at 8 bases. Trimming removed 3 bases from V and 4 bases from J; junction bases left unmatched: 4. This CDR3 comprises 13 residues. Germline assignment: CDR1 DFQATT and CDR2 SNEGSKA (reference sequence). CDR3 nucleotide sequence: TGCAGTGCTAGTCAGGGGGCTTTAGAGACCCAGTACTTC. Protein sequence: CSASQGALETQYF.

V and J are TRBV5-6 and TRBJ1-5; a possible D gene is TRBD1 (6 bases). CDR3 length equals 13 residues. Germline loops: CDR1 SGHDT, CDR2 YYEEEE. V gave up 4 bases and J gave up 4 bases, with 9 bases separating them. The CDR3 is CASSMGQNQPQHF. The CDR3, as DNA: TGTGCCAGCAGCATGGGACAAAATCAGCCCCAGCATTTT.

CDR3 sequence (DNA): TGTGCCAGCAGCTTAGAAGCAGAAACCTACAATGAGCAGTTCTTC. It translates to CASSLEAETYNEQFF. The genes are TRBV7-2 and TRBJ2-1; D unclear. Trimming took 1 base from V and 2 from J, leaving 9 bases between them. The CDR3 length is 15 residues. The germline CDR1 and CDR2 sequences are SGHTA and FQGNSA. Supplemented by reference TRBV7-2 and TRBJ2-1, the full variable domain reads GAGVSQSPSNKVTEKGKDVELRCDPISGHTALYWYRQSLGQGLEFLIYFQGNSAPDKSGLPSDRFSAERTGGSVSTLTIQRTQQEDSAVYLCASSLEAETYNEQFFGPGTRLTVL.

The chain couples TRBV19 to TRBJ1-3; D unresolved. This CDR3 is built from 16 residues. Germline CDR1 and CDR2: LNHDA and SQIVND (reference sequence). Trimming took 6 bases from V and 0 from J, leaving 15 bases between them. The CDR3 DNA follows: TGTGCCAGTAGCACCGGGTTTGGGGACTCTGGAAACACCATATATTTT. Its protein product is CASSTGFGDSGNTIYF.

This clonotype was seen a few times. This chain uses TRBV7-3 with TRBJ1-1, with a weak D call TRBD1 (6 bases). Trimming removed 2 bases from V and 4 bases from J, with 8 bases in between. The CDR3 length is 13 residues. Looked up from germline, CDR1 is SGHTA and CDR2 is FQGTGA. The CDR3 region is CASSLDRLTEAFF. The DNA for the CDR3 is TGTGCCAGCAGCTTAGACAGGCTCACTGAAGCTTTCTTT.

The rearrangement links TRBV2 to TRBJ2-3; tentatively, D is TRBD1 (5 bases). Near its end, the DNA agrees better with TRBJ2-7, so the J call may be wrong. The CDR3 extends over 13 amino acids. CDR1 is SNHLY and CDR2 is FYNNEI in the germline V gene. CDR3 DNA: TGTGCCAGCAACCAGGGATGGCCCTACGAGCAGTACTTC. Translated: CASNQGWPYEQYF.

This clonotype was recorded many times. This sequence joins TRBV19 and TRBJ2-1; D is unresolved. This CDR3 is built from 14 residues. Germline lookup yields CDR1 LNHDA and CDR2 SQIVND (reference sequence). V lost 3 bases and J 0 bases, leaving 6 bases between the germline ends. The CDR3 DNA follows: TGTGCCAGTAGTATGGAGAGCTCCTACAATGAGCAGTTCTTC. Protein product: CASSMESSYNEQFF.

J is TRBJ2-7 and V is TRBV7-9, with 14 nucleotides matching TRBD2. The J call is uncertain, as TRBJ2-4 better fits the DNA end. The CDR3 runs to 16 residues. CDR1 is SEHNR and CDR2 is FQNEAQ in the germline V gene (reference sequence). The CDR3: CASSKGLAGVGNIQYF. CDR3 nucleotide sequence: TGTGCCAGCAGCAAGGGACTAGCGGGAGTAGGGAACATTCAGTACTTC.

This clonotype appeared a few times. The CDR3 here is CASSKLAGGHNEQFF. CDR3 nucleotide sequence: TGTGCCAGCAGTAAGCTAGCGGGAGGGCACAATGAGCAGTTCTTC. The chain employs TRBV27 and TRBJ2-1; TRBD2 matches 12 bases. This CDR3 spans 15 amino acids. Germline trimming cut 5 bases from V and 5 bases from J; bases unmatched to any gene: 4. Germline CDR1 reads MNHEY; CDR2 reads SMNVEV (reference sequence).

This clonotype was seen at least ten times. The V gene is TRBV19, the J gene TRBJ2-5; 8 nucleotides match TRBD2. CDR1 and CDR2 from the germline V gene are LNHDA and SQIVND (reference sequence). CDR3 length: 14 amino acids. V gave up 6 bases and J gave up 5 bases; unmatched junction bases: 8. This chain's CDR3 is CASSTQAGVETQYF. In DNA, the CDR3 is TGTGCCAGTAGCACGCAAGCGGGAGTTGAGACCCAGTACTTC.

The chain has TRBV7-3 and TRBJ2-5; 14 bases match TRBD2. CDR3 length equals 14 residues. Trimming removed 5 bases from V and 7 bases from J; junction bases left unmatched: 3. Germline lookup yields CDR1 SGHTA and CDR2 FQGTGA. This CDR3 reads CASSRLAGGGTQYF. CDR3 DNA: TGTGCCAGCAGCCGACTAGCGGGAGGGGGGACCCAGTACTTC. The variable domain in full, completed from reference TRBV7-3 and TRBJ2-5, reads GAGVSQTPSNKVTEKGKYVELRCDPISGHTALYWYRQSLGQGPEFLIYFQGTGAADDSGLPNDRFFAVRPEGSVSTLKIQRTERGDSAVYLCASSRLAGGGTQYFGPGTRLLVL.

The chain combines TRBV7-9 with TRBJ2-1; unclear D gene. V was trimmed by 6 bases and J by 9 bases, leaving 15 bases between them. Germline V gene lookup returns CDR1 SEHNR and CDR2 FQNEAQ (reference sequence). This CDR3 contains 13 residues. This CDR3 is CASRTGSWVEQFF. CDR3 bases: TGTGCCAGCAGAACCGGAAGCTGGGTTGAGCAGTTCTTC.

The chain links TRBV5-3 to TRBJ2-3; possibly TRBD1 for D (6 bases). The assigned J gene may be wrong: the sequence end matches TRBJ2-1 better. TRBV5-3 is labeled an ORF, and its function is uncertain. CDR3 length equals 15 residues. The CDR3 sequence: CASSSPDRNLHEQFF. In DNA form, the CDR3 reads TGTGCCAGCAGCAGCCCGGACAGAAACCTACATGAGCAGTTCTTC.

This chain uses TRBV7-8 with TRBJ2-7, with TRBD2 matching 7 bases. The last part of the DNA fits TRBJ2-1 better; the J call may be wrong. This CDR3 spans 15 amino acids. Germline CDR1 reads SGHVS; CDR2 reads FQNEAQ. CDR3 in amino acids: CASSPTSVSYNEQFF. Written as DNA, the CDR3 is TGTGCCAGCAGCCCTACTAGCGTATCCTACAATGAGCAGTTCTTC.